Below, 25 T cell receptor beta chains from the same sample are listed, as sequenced in a study of vaccination effects on CD4 cells after COVID-19. Before any sequencing was done, the ViraFEST assay used viral peptide pools to expand antigen-specific CD4+ T cells. A roughly ten-day culture period preceded the isolation of CD4+ T cells. Each participant was administered two doses of either the BNT162b2 or the mRNA-1273 vaccine. Their specific antigens are unknown. The table came from immunoSEQ multiplex PCR; TCRdb's copy has only in-frame clones and leaves some out. Of tens of thousands of clones in the sample, about 80% were seen once. The sequencing here drew on CD4+ T cells from PBMCs cultured with HCoV-OC43 spike peptides, taken after COVID-19 vaccination. Indicated subset: HCoV-OC43 spike overlapping peptide pool stimulation. The receptors shown here come from a human donor who received a COVID-19 vaccine.

The J gene is TRBJ2-5, the V gene TRBV5-1; perhaps TRBD1 as D (7 bases). Trimming stripped 6 bases from V and 3 bases from J, with 18 bases between. The V gene's germline CDR1 is SGHRS and CDR2 YFSETQ. This CDR3 contains 15 residues. Here the CDR3 reads CASTQASGGKETQYF. Written as DNA, the CDR3 is TGCGCCAGCACACAAGCTTCAGGGGGGAAAGAGACCCAGTACTTC.

This clone turned up a few times. The chain combines TRBV9 with TRBJ2-6; D is unclear. With 2 bases removed from V and 2 bases from J, the gap between germline ends came to 2 bases. Germline values: CDR1 SGDLS, CDR2 YYNGEE. The CDR3 spans 13 residues. The CDR3 DNA follows: TGTGCCAGCAGCGTCCCTGGGGCCAACGTCCTGACTTTC. It yields the protein CASSVPGANVLTF.

This chain connects TRBV6-2 or TRBV6-3 to TRBJ1-2, with 9 bases lining up with TRBD1. This CDR3 has 18 residues. V lost 0 bases to trimming and J lost 0 bases; unmatched junction nucleotides: 8. Germline lookup yields CDR1 MNHEY and CDR2 SVGEGT. CDR3 coding DNA: TGTGCCAGCAGTTACTCCACTGCCGGACAGGGGCCTAACTATGGCTACACCTTC. Translating gives CASSYSTAGQGPNYGYTF.

V usage is TRBV19 and J usage is TRBJ1-3; unclear D gene. Per the germline V gene, CDR1 is LNHDA and CDR2 is SQIVND (reference sequence). The CDR3 consists of 14 residues. Trimming left V 6 bases short and J 0 bases short, with 9 bases between. As DNA, the CDR3 is TGTGCCAGTAGGTCATCCTACTCTGGAAACACCATATATTTT. As protein: CASRSSYSGNTIYF.

The DNA of the CDR3 is TGTGCCAGCAGCCGACCAGGGGACAGAGCAGTC. Translation gives CASSRPGDRAV. The rearrangement uses TRBV7-8 and TRBJ2-7, with 7 bases identical to TRBD1. CDR1 SGHVS and CDR2 FQNEAQ come from the germline V gene. This CDR3 has 11 residues.

This rearrangement joins TRBV5-6 to TRBJ1-4; 8 bases are shared with TRBD1. The ends lost 3 bases at V and 5 bases at J; junction bases unmatched: 3. This CDR3 contains 14 residues. Germline CDR1 is SGHDT and CDR2 is YYEEEE. For the CDR3, the DNA is TGTGCCAGCAGCTCCAGGGGGCCAAATGAAAAACTGTTTTTT. Amino acids: CASSSRGPNEKLFF. The whole variable domain, remainder taken from reference TRBV5-6 and TRBJ1-4, is DAGVTQSPTHLIKTRGQQVTLRCSPKSGHDTVSWYQQALGQGPQFIFQYYEEEERQRGNFPDRFSGHQFPNYSSELNVNALLLGDSALYLCASSSRGPNEKLFFGSGTQLSVL.

The chain recombines TRBV29-1 with TRBJ2-7, with D possibly being TRBD1 (6 bases). This CDR3 has 11 amino acids. Germline-derived CDR1 and CDR2 are SQVTM and ANQGSEA. Trimming left V 5 bases short and J 7 bases short, with 12 bases between. The CDR3 DNA follows: TGCAGCGTTTCCGACAGGACAGAGCAGTACGTC. Amino acids: CSVSDRTEQYV.

V gene TRBV11-2 combines with J gene TRBJ2-1; the match to TRBD1 covers 7 bases. The CDR3 contains 17 residues. V lost 2 bases, J lost 0 bases, and 7 bases stayed unmatched. In germline, CDR1 is SGHAT, CDR2 FQNNGV. The CDR3 reads CASSLPRQGSSYNEQFF. CDR3 sequence (DNA): TGTGCCAGCAGCTTACCCAGACAGGGAAGCTCCTACAATGAGCAGTTCTTC.

CDR3 DNA sequence: TGCAGCGTTGACACCGGGACAGCCAACACCGGGGAGCTGTTTTTT. It encodes CSVDTGTANTGELFF. The chain has TRBV29-1 and TRBJ2-2, with 7 nucleotides matching TRBD1. The CDR3 spans 15 residues. Germline loops: CDR1 SQVTM, CDR2 ANQGSEA. The V gene end was trimmed by 3 bases and the J gene end by 2 bases; junction bases not matched to a gene: 6.

The chain employs TRBV18 and TRBJ1-4; TRBD1 agrees at 7 bases. The germline V gene has CDR1 KGHSH and CDR2 LQKENI. Trimming took 5 bases from V and 5 from J; bases not matched to a gene: 11. This CDR3 contains 16 residues. The CDR3 spells CASSSNRAGGNEKLFF. The CDR3 nucleotides read TGTGCCAGCTCATCTAACCGCGCAGGGGGAAATGAAAAACTGTTTTTT.

The chain combines TRBV4-1 with TRBJ1-4; D may be TRBD1 (5 bases). The germline V and J ends were trimmed by 1 base and 8 bases, with 17 bases remaining between them. This CDR3 comprises 16 residues. CDR1 is MGHRA and CDR2 is YSYEKL in the germline V gene. The CDR3 protein is CASSQGGALAAEKLFF. The CDR3 nucleotides read TGCGCCAGCAGCCAAGGAGGGGCTTTGGCAGCCGAAAAACTGTTTTTT.

This clone was seen once. V is TRBV9 and J is TRBJ2-7; 10 bases match TRBD2. The CDR3 is made up of 15 amino acids. CDR1 and CDR2 from the germline V gene are SGDLS and YYNGEE. V lost 10 bases and J lost 1; bases outside the gene matches: 11. This chain's CDR3 is CAGTILAGDSYEQYV. In DNA form, the CDR3 reads TGTGCCGGAACAATTCTAGCGGGGGATTCCTACGAGCAGTACGTC.

V and J are TRBV5-1 and TRBJ1-4, with D possibly TRBD1 on 5 matching bases. CDR3 length: 15 residues. Per germline, CDR1 SGHRS and CDR2 YFSETQ. V lost 9 bases and J 0 bases, leaving 15 bases between the germline ends. CDR3 bases: TGCGCCAACAGTAGGGACCTTGCAACTAATGAAAAACTGTTTTTT. This gives the protein CANSRDLATNEKLFF.

This sequence joins TRBV5-4 and TRBJ1-3, with D uncertain. Per germline, CDR1 SGHNT and CDR2 YYREEE (reference sequence). The CDR3 is 15 residues long. V was pared by 2 bases and J by 2 bases, with 11 bases between. CDR3 loop: CASSLGMAAGNTIYF. The CDR3 DNA sequence: TGTGCCAGCAGCTTAGGAATGGCTGCTGGAAACACCATATATTTT.

This clone is a singleton in its sample. This rearrangement joins TRBV5-1 to TRBJ1-4; the D is unclear. This CDR3 comprises 14 residues. Trimming removed 0 bases at V and 4 bases at J, with 7 bases between. In germline, CDR1 is SGHRS, CDR2 YFSETQ. Here the CDR3 DNA reads TGCGCCAGCAGCTTGGCACTGAGTAATGAAAAACTGTTTTTT. Amino acid sequence: CASSLALSNEKLFF.

The CDR3 reads CASRRQGSSYEQYV. The CDR3 region has the DNA TGTGCCAGCCGAAGACAGGGGAGCTCCTACGAGCAGTACGTC. This chain uses TRBV27 with TRBJ2-7, with 8 positions matching TRBD1. The CDR3 consists of 14 residues. The V segment lost 8 bases and the J segment 0 bases; nucleotides outside the gene matches: 6. Germline CDR1 and CDR2: MNHEY and SMNVEV (reference sequence).

This chain connects TRBV6-6 to TRBJ1-2; TRBD1 aligns across 9 bases. Germline V gene lookup returns CDR1 MNHNY and CDR2 SVGAGI (reference sequence). The CDR3 totals 13 residues. The ends lost 5 bases at V and 6 bases at J; junction bases unmatched: 4. Here the CDR3 reads CASSIGTGNGYTF. The DNA for the CDR3 is TGTGCCAGCAGTATCGGGACAGGGAATGGCTACACCTTC.

CDR3 sequence: CATSGDRGSYTDTQYF. CDR3 nucleotide sequence: TGTGCCACCAGTGGAGACAGGGGGTCCTACACAGATACGCAGTATTTT. The rearrangement uses TRBV24-1 and TRBJ2-3; 9 bases agree with TRBD1. This CDR3 spans 16 amino acids. CDR1 is KGHDR, CDR2 SFDVKD, per germline. V lost 5 bases, J lost 2 bases, and 7 bases stayed unmatched.

The sample holds one count of this clone. The V and J genes are TRBV5-1 and TRBJ1-2; D remains ambiguous. The V gene lost 1 base and the J gene lost 6 bases, with 10 bases spanning the gap. Germline V CDR1 and CDR2: SGHRS, YFSETQ. The CDR3 is made up of 13 amino acids. The CDR3, as DNA: TGCGCCAGCAGCTTGCTTTCGTACGATGGCTACACCTTC. Residues: CASSLLSYDGYTF.

CDR3 DNA sequence: TGTGCCAGCAGCCCTAGCTCTAGCTCCTACAATGAGCAGTTCTTC. The encoded protein is CASSPSSSSYNEQFF. The rearrangement uses TRBV7-2 and TRBJ2-1; TRBD2 is a possible D gene (5 bases). V lost 5 bases to trimming and J lost 0 bases, with 11 bases between them. This CDR3 is 15 amino acids long. CDR1 SGHTA and CDR2 FQGNSA come from the germline V gene.

The V and J genes are TRBV10-3 and TRBJ1-3; maybe TRBD1 (5 bases). V lost 2 bases, J lost 0 bases, and 11 bases lay in between. The CDR3 loop spans 16 amino acids. In germline, CDR1 is ENHRY, CDR2 SYGVKD. The CDR3 is CAISERGISSGNTIYF. In DNA form, the CDR3 reads TGTGCCATCAGTGAGCGGGGCATCAGCTCTGGAAACACCATATATTTT.

The chain employs TRBV18 and TRBJ2-1; D gene unclear. The CDR3 is 14 amino acids. Germline CDR1 KGHSH, CDR2 LQKENI. V lost 0 bases to trimming and J lost 5 bases, with 8 bases between them. The CDR3 sequence: CASSPPPGDNEQFF. Written as DNA, the CDR3 is TGTGCCAGCTCACCACCGCCTGGGGACAATGAGCAGTTCTTC.

J is TRBJ2-2 and V is TRBV11-2, with 10 bases that match TRBD1. Germline CDR1 is SGHAT and CDR2 is FQNNGV. This CDR3 contains 14 residues. Germline trimming cut 5 bases from V and 7 bases from J; bases unmatched to any gene: 4. CDR3 DNA: TGTGCCAGCAGCCGACAGGGGGCTGGCGGGGAGCTGTTTTTT. This encodes CASSRQGAGGELFF.

This clone was picked up a small number of times. The V call is TRBV5-4, the J call TRBJ1-1, with 7 nucleotides matching TRBD1. The germline V gene has CDR1 SGHNT and CDR2 YYREEE (reference sequence). CDR3 length: 17 amino acids. V lost 4 bases, J lost 0 bases, and 12 bases stayed unmatched. The DNA of the CDR3 is TGTGCCAGCAGCCTAGGAATCTCGACAGGGCTGAACACTGAAGCTTTCTTT. Translating gives CASSLGISTGLNTEAFF.

The chain recombines TRBV6-5 with TRBJ2-5; a weak D match, TRBD2 (7 bases). This CDR3 has 14 amino acids. Trimming removed 4 bases at V and 5 bases at J, with 14 bases between. Germline CDR1 and CDR2: MNHEY and SVGAGI. DNA for the CDR3: TGTGCCAGCAGTTCCCGGGGGCGGGAGGAGACCCAGTACTTC. Its protein is CASSSRGREETQYF.